The clone carrying this T cell receptor (beta chain) was seen repeatedly, ten times or more. This CDR3 is 15 amino acids long. Germline-derived CDR1 and CDR2 are MDHEN and SYDVKM. Trimming removed 8 bases from V and 0 bases from J, with 13 bases in between. This sample is drawn from a study of regulatory T cells in long-lasting Graves disease. Across the study: The study enrolled newly diagnosed Graves' patients on antithyroid drugs under 3 months.

Time point of the sample: newly diagnosed GD, antithyroid drugs for less than 3 months. RNA from PBMCs was the source of the TCR library. TCR beta libraries were built with iRepertoire HTBI primers and Arm-PCR of CDR3 regions. TCRdb redid the calling of the multiplex PCR reads with MiXCR, one entry per CDR3 protein. Altogether 530,000 or so distinct CDR3 sequences are present, around an eighth being singletons, with the ten largest covering about 10%. The sample was also reused in another study, on T cells in Graves' hyperthyroidism and ophthalmopathy. That work adds: TCR CDR3 regions were first amplified by RT-PCR with HTBI primers.

This chain connects TRBV28 to TRBJ2-2; a weak D match, TRBD1 (5 bases). Material: peripheral blood mononuclear cells (PBMCs), obtained at new diagnosis, from a patient treated with antithyroid drugs. The receptor was isolated from a man aged 25-45 years with Graves disease. The CDR3 nucleotides are TGTGCCAGCCGGCTAGGGGCGACGAACACCGGGGAGCTGTTTTTT. Encoded protein: CASRLGATNTGELFF.